This T cell receptor (beta chain) is drawn from a study of blood T cell repertoires in COVID-19. For the study at large: Spain, Italy and the United States supplied samples that represented acute and convalescent COVID-19. The cDNA or gDNA used as material had been derived from T cells, B-cell-depleted T cells, or PBMCs.

TCRdb's table, derived via immunoSEQ multiplex PCR, lists solely in-frame clones and lacks some. This table has roughly 230,000 clones, roughly 86% appearing once. V shed 4 bases and J shed 10 bases, with 11 bases lying between them. The germline V gene encodes CDR1 SGHNT and CDR2 YENEEA. This CDR3 has 13 residues. This receptor was identified in a woman in her 30s with acute COVID-19. Sequenced: PBMCs or T cells enriched from blood (not recorded which). J is TRBJ1-6 and V is TRBV11-3; possibly TRBD1 for D (5 bases). The CDR3 sequence is CASSSRVGSPLHF. Here the CDR3 DNA reads TGTGCCAGCAGCTCCAGGGTTGGCTCACCCCTCCACTTT.